The next 30 T cell receptor beta chains were all read from a single sample in a study of long-term antiretroviral therapy in people with HIV. The immunoSEQ assay was v3.0, run at survey level. Some clones are missing from TCRdb's copy, which holds only in-frame ones; the method was immunoSEQ multiplex PCR. Here the sample spans about 27,000 clones, approximately 79% being singletons. The sample was unsorted PBMCs, taken 2.1 years after starting antiretroviral therapy. Receptors originate from a man in his thirties or forties with HIV.

This clone has more than one count but fewer than ten. The gene calls are TRBV28 and TRBJ1-6; the match to TRBD1 covers 10 bases. Trimming at V came to 6 bases and at J to 7 bases, leaving 9 bases not matched to a gene. Germline CDR1 and CDR2: MDHEN and SYDVKM. The CDR3 is made up of 16 amino acids. CDR3 region: CASSPGTGAWNSPLHF. Written as DNA, the CDR3 is TGTGCCAGCAGCCCCGGGACAGGGGCATGGAATTCACCCCTCCACTTT.

This chain connects TRBV10-3 to TRBJ2-5; 12 bases are shared with TRBD2. The CDR3 has 16 residues. V lost 0 bases, J lost 5 bases, and 4 bases stayed unmatched. The germline CDR1 and CDR2 sequences are ENHRY and SYGVKD. The CDR3 protein is CAISESRLAGVETQYF. CDR3 sequence (DNA): TGTGCCATCAGTGAGTCGCGACTAGCGGGAGTTGAGACCCAGTACTTC.

The CDR3 coding sequence is TGTGCCAGCAGCTTGGGAGGGCCATCGGGTTACAATGAGCAGTTCTTC. It specifies CASSLGGPSGYNEQFF. This chain connects TRBV5-4 to TRBJ2-1; D is possibly TRBD2 (5 bases). The CDR3 is 16 amino acids. Germline lookup yields CDR1 SGHNT and CDR2 YYREEE (reference sequence). V was cut by 0 bases and J by 4 bases, with 14 bases left in between.

The V call is TRBV5-1, the J call TRBJ1-1; no firm D call. CDR1 is SGHRS and CDR2 is YFSETQ in the germline V gene. V lost 5 bases to trimming and J lost 0 bases, with 11 bases between them. The CDR3 runs to 14 residues. The CDR3 bases are TGCGCCAGCAGGGGCAGCCACATGAACACTGAAGCTTTCTTT. As protein: CASRGSHMNTEAFF.

This chain uses TRBV4-1 with TRBJ2-7; D ambiguous. V lost 0 bases to trimming and J lost 6 bases, with 15 bases between them. Germline V gene lookup returns CDR1 MGHRA and CDR2 YSYEKL. The CDR3 sequence is 15 residues long. Here the CDR3 reads CASSQDIVGLGEQYF. The DNA for the CDR3 is TGCGCCAGCAGCCAAGATATAGTAGGGCTAGGCGAGCAGTACTTC.

The V and J genes are TRBV7-6 and TRBJ2-1; 8 bases are shared with TRBD2. This CDR3 is 16 amino acids long. The germline gives CDR1 SGHVS, CDR2 FNYEAQ. The junction had 9 bases not matched to a gene; V was cut back by 4 bases and J by 4 bases. The CDR3, as DNA: TGTGCCAGCAGCTGGAATAGCGGGGCGGGGTACAATGAGCAGTTCTTC. This codes for CASSWNSGAGYNEQFF.

V is TRBV2 and J is TRBJ2-3; D gene unclear. The CDR3 totals 14 residues. V gave up 9 bases and J gave up 6 bases, with 19 bases separating them. Germline CDR1 reads SNHLY; CDR2 reads FYNNEI. CDR3 residues: CARSTVVTPDTQYF. In DNA form, the CDR3 reads TGTGCCAGAAGTACTGTGGTAACTCCGGATACGCAGTATTTT. Together with reference TRBV2 and TRBJ2-3, the CDR3 gives the full variable domain: EPEVTQTPSHQVTQMGQEVILRCVPISNHLYFYWYRQILGQKVEFLVSFYNNEISEKSEIFDDQFSVERPDGSNFTLKIRSTKLEDSAMYFCARSTVVTPDTQYFGPGTRLTVL.

The gene calls are TRBV6-1 and TRBJ1-6; the D gene is possibly TRBD1 (6 bases). CDR3 length equals 15 residues. V lost 0 bases to trimming and J lost 11 bases, with 14 bases between them. The V gene's germline CDR1 is MNHNS and CDR2 SASEGT. CDR3: CASSEAGGAHAPLHF. The CDR3 DNA sequence: TGTGCCAGCAGTGAAGCCGGGGGGGCGCATGCACCCCTCCACTTT.

The gene calls are TRBV6-1 and TRBJ1-5; D is unclear. V gave up 4 bases and J gave up 7 bases, with 20 bases separating them. The CDR3 has 16 residues. CDR1 and CDR2 (germline): MNHNS, SASEGT. The chain's CDR3 is CASSVGGPAARQPQHF. The DNA for the CDR3 is TGTGCCAGCAGTGTAGGCGGGCCCGCCGCTCGGCAGCCCCAGCATTTT.

V and J are TRBV19 and TRBJ2-3, with D perhaps TRBD1 (6 bases). Germline V CDR1 and CDR2: LNHDA, SQIVND (reference sequence). This CDR3 has 11 residues. Between the trimmed V and J ends, which lost 11 bases and 3 bases, there was a span of 9 bases. The CDR3 DNA reads as TGTGCCGGGGGCCAGACAGATACGCAGTATTTT. Protein product: CAGGQTDTQYF.

In this sample, this clone turned up a few times. CDR3: CASSAPTGGAGQPQHF. The CDR3 region has the DNA TGTGCCAGTAGTGCACCTACAGGGGGCGCGGGTCAGCCCCAGCATTTT. The chain recombines TRBV19 with TRBJ1-5, with 9 bases lining up with TRBD1. Trimming removed 5 bases from V and 6 bases from J; junction bases left unmatched: 11. Per the germline V gene, CDR1 is LNHDA and CDR2 is SQIVND (reference sequence). The CDR3 length is 16 residues.

This chain links TRBV7-9 with TRBJ2-1, with D perhaps assigned TRBD1 or TRBD2 (5 bases each). The V end lost 1 base, the J end lost 6 bases, and 10 bases lay between the germline ends. Germline lookup yields CDR1 SEHNR and CDR2 FQNEAQ (reference sequence). CDR3 size: 14 residues. The CDR3 loop is CASSLVGTLNEQFF. CDR3 in DNA: TGTGCCAGCAGCTTAGTCGGGACCCTCAATGAGCAGTTCTTC.

The V call is TRBV5-1, the J call TRBJ1-3; no clear D. Trimming cost V 2 bases and J 3 bases, with 12 bases left between them. The CDR3 extends over 15 amino acids. Per the germline V gene, CDR1 is SGHRS and CDR2 is YFSETQ. In DNA form, the CDR3 reads TGCGCCAGCAGCTTTACCGGGAACTATGGAAACACCATATATTTT. Amino acid sequence: CASSFTGNYGNTIYF. The entire variable domain, with the rest obtained from reference TRBV5-1 and TRBJ1-3, is as follows: KAGVTQTPRYLIKTRGQQVTLSCSPISGHRSVSWYQQTPGQGLQFLFEYFSETQRNKGNFPGRFSGRQFSNSRSEMNVSTLELGDSALYLCASSFTGNYGNTIYFGEGSWLTVV.

This rearrangement joins TRBV11-2 to TRBJ2-3; the D gene is possibly TRBD1 (7 bases). The V gene lost 3 bases and the J gene lost 0 bases, with 10 bases spanning the gap. This CDR3 spans 15 amino acids. CDR1 SGHAT and CDR2 FQNNGV come from the germline V gene. Here the CDR3 DNA reads TGTGCCAGCAGCTTCAGGGGGACTAGCACAGATACGCAGTATTTT. Translation gives CASSFRGTSTDTQYF.

This clone was recorded a few times. This rearrangement joins TRBV9 to TRBJ2-3, with a weak D call TRBD2 (6 bases). The germline gives CDR1 SGDLS, CDR2 YYNGEE. There are 13 residues in the CDR3. V lost 3 bases and J lost 3, with 8 bases in between. The CDR3 sequence: CASSAGTTDTQYF. The CDR3 DNA follows: TGTGCCAGCAGCGCCGGGACTACAGATACGCAGTATTTT.

The genes are TRBV2 and TRBJ2-7, with 9 bases aligning to TRBD2. Germline V CDR1 and CDR2: SNHLY, FYNNEI. The CDR3 loop spans 16 amino acids. The J segment lost 7 bases and the V segment lost 2 bases, leaving 12 bases of the junction unmatched. Written as DNA, the CDR3 is TGTGCCAGCAGTGAAAGACTAGCGGAACCCCCTCGGGAGCAGTACTTC. This codes for CASSERLAEPPREQYF.

The gene calls are TRBV5-1 and TRBJ1-1; perhaps TRBD1 as D (6 bases). CDR3 length: 16 amino acids. Germline CDR1 SGHRS, CDR2 YFSETQ. V was cut by 0 bases and J by 1 base, with 13 bases left in between. CDR3 region: CASSLDYGQSNTEAFF. As DNA, the CDR3 is TGCGCCAGCAGCTTGGATTACGGACAGTCGAACACTGAAGCTTTCTTT.

The chain recombines TRBV30 with TRBJ2-3, with 13 bases that match TRBD2. The CDR3 totals 15 residues. Germline CDR1 is GTSNPN and CDR2 is SVGIG (reference sequence). The trim removed 2 bases at V and 4 bases at J, leaving 3 bases unmatched. The CDR3 coding sequence is TGTGCCTGGAGTTTACTAGCGGGAGGGTCAGATACGCAGTATTTT. Its translation: CAWSLLAGGSDTQYF.

The chain recombines TRBV7-2 with TRBJ2-7, with TRBD2 matching over 12 bases. The CDR3 consists of 15 residues. CDR1 is SGHTA and CDR2 is FQGNSA in the germline V gene. V dropped 1 base and J dropped 5; count of bases not matched to a gene: 3. The CDR3 DNA is TGTGCCAGCAGCTTAGTGCTAGCGGGGGGGAACGAGCAGTACTTC. It yields the protein CASSLVLAGGNEQYF.

The rearrangement uses TRBV19 and TRBJ1-6; 8 bases are shared with TRBD1. The CDR3 loop spans 15 amino acids. CDR1 and CDR2 (germline): LNHDA, SQIVND (reference sequence). V was clipped by 7 bases and J by 10 bases; unmatched bases: 12. CDR3 DNA sequence: TGTGCCAGTAAGACCCGGACAGGGCAGCGATCACCCCTCCACTTT. Translating gives CASKTRTGQRSPLHF. The whole variable domain, remainder taken from reference TRBV19 and TRBJ1-6, is DGGITQSPKYLFRKEGQNVTLSCEQNLNHDAMYWYRQDPGQGLRLIYYSQIVNDFQKGDIAEGYSVSREKKESFPLTVTSAQKNPTAFYLCASKTRTGQRSPLHFGNGTRLTVT.

This chain joins TRBV5-1 and TRBJ1-2; D gene unclear. Deletions cut 0 bases from V and 5 bases from J, with 8 bases between. Germline lookup yields CDR1 SGHRS and CDR2 YFSETQ. This CDR3 contains 13 residues. The CDR3 is CASSLAGEYGYTF. In nucleotides, the CDR3 is TGCGCCAGCAGCTTGGCCGGGGAATATGGCTACACCTTC.

The chain joins TRBV7-9 to TRBJ1-4; D unclear. The CDR3 runs 15 residues. V lost 1 base and J 8 bases, leaving 14 bases between the germline ends. CDR1 SEHNR and CDR2 FQNEAQ come from the germline V gene (reference sequence). CDR3 region: CASSLEGTLGEKLFF. DNA for the CDR3: TGTGCCAGCAGCTTAGAGGGTACCCTAGGAGAAAAACTGTTTTTT.

This rearrangement joins TRBV19 to TRBJ2-6; tentatively, D is TRBD1 or TRBD2 (5 bases each). CDR3 size: 14 residues. The germline gives CDR1 LNHDA, CDR2 SQIVND (reference sequence). V was shortened by 6 bases and J by 2 bases, with 8 bases between the two germline ends. The CDR3 sequence is CASSLGAGANVLTF. Here the CDR3 DNA reads TGTGCCAGTAGCTTGGGGGCTGGGGCCAACGTCCTGACTTTC.

This clone was found once. This chain connects TRBV5-1 to TRBJ2-5; D is perhaps TRBD2 (6 bases). Germline assignment: CDR1 SGHRS and CDR2 YFSETQ. CDR3 size: 16 residues. Trimming removed 1 base from V and 2 bases from J, with 15 bases in between. Written as DNA, the CDR3 is TGCGCCAGCAGCTTGTTGGGGGGAATCTCACAAGAGACCCAGTACTTC. As protein: CASSLLGGISQETQYF.

CDR3 residues: CASSPTAESTDTQYF. The CDR3 bases are TGTGCCAGCAGCCCCACCGCGGAGAGCACAGATACGCAGTATTTT. The V gene is TRBV6-1, the J gene TRBJ2-3; D ambiguous. V lost 6 bases, J lost 0 bases, and 13 bases lay in between. CDR1 is MNHNS, CDR2 SASEGT, per germline. This CDR3 has 15 amino acids.

A few counts support this clone. The chain has TRBV2 and TRBJ1-5, with no clear D. The CDR3 covers 13 residues. Trimming shortened V by 11 bases and J by 3 bases, and 14 bases separated the two germline ends. Germline V gene lookup returns CDR1 SNHLY and CDR2 FYNNEI. CDR3 sequence reads: CALRSGNNQPQHF. CDR3 DNA: TGTGCCCTAAGGTCCGGAAACAATCAGCCCCAGCATTTT.

This rearrangement joins TRBV29-1 to TRBJ2-2; D ambiguous. The CDR3 extends over 12 amino acids. V lost 6 bases and J 5 bases, leaving 10 bases between the germline ends. The germline gives CDR1 SQVTM, CDR2 ANQGSEA. The CDR3 here is CSVGIPTGELFF. In nucleotides, the CDR3 is TGCAGCGTGGGGATCCCGACCGGGGAGCTGTTTTTT.

The J gene is TRBJ2-5, the V gene TRBV28; D is perhaps TRBD1 (6 bases). There are 15 residues in the CDR3. Trimming pared 1 base from V and 4 bases from J, leaving 13 bases between. Germline CDR1 and CDR2: MDHEN and SYDVKM. This CDR3 is CASSLSTGLSETQYF. The CDR3 DNA reads as TGTGCCAGCAGTTTATCAACAGGGTTATCAGAGACCCAGTACTTC.

The rearrangement uses TRBV5-1 and TRBJ2-1; 10 bases line up with TRBD2. The V gene's germline CDR1 is SGHRS and CDR2 YFSETQ. The V and J ends lost 9 bases and 4 bases, in that order; junction bases with no gene match: 7. The CDR3 consists of 14 residues. CDR3 amino acids: CATGAGGLYNEQFF. CDR3 in DNA: TGCGCCACCGGAGCGGGGGGGCTATACAATGAGCAGTTCTTC.

This chain links TRBV28 with TRBJ1-1; no definite D call. The V and J ends lost 8 bases and 5 bases respectively, with 9 bases between them. CDR3 length: 11 residues. Germline CDR1 MDHEN, CDR2 SYDVKM. In nucleotides, the CDR3 is TGTGCCAGCTCCCGGTGGACTGAAGCTTTCTTT. Its protein product is CASSRWTEAFF.